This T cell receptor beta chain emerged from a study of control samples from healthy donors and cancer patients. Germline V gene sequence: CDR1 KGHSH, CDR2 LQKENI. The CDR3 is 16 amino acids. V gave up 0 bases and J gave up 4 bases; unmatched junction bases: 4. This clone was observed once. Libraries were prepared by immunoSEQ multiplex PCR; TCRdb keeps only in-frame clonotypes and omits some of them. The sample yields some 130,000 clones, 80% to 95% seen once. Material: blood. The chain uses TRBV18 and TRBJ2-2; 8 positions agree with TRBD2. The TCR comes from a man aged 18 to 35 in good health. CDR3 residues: CASSPPYGGGTGELFF. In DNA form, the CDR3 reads TGTGCCAGCTCACCACCGTACGGGGGGGGCACCGGGGAGCTGTTTTTT.